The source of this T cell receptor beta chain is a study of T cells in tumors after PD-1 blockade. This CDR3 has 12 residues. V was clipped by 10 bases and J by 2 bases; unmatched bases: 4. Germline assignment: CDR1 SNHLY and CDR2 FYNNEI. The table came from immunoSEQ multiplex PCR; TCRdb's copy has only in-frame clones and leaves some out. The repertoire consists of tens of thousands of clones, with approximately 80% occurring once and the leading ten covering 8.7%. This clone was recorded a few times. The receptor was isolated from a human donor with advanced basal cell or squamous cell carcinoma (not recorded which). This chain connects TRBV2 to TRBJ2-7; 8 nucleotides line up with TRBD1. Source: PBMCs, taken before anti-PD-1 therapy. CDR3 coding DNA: TGTGCCACGCAGGGGGCTGCCTACGAGCAGTACTTC. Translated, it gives CATQGAAYEQYF.